One and the same sample provided the 7 T cell receptor beta chains below, sequenced in a study of T cells in tuberculosis (dated by TCRdb to the late 2010s). The library was built by means of the immunoSEQ multiplex PCR assay. This immuneACCESS table, as held by TCRdb, lists in-frame sequences with V and J called but not all clones. Of the missing ones, under half trace to an unresolved V gene in checked studies; the others have no known cause. The sample table records 88,000 or so clones; approximately 91% of these occur just once. Of the sample, approximately 1.9% falls within the top ten clones. PBMC were thawed, rested overnight, stained with a GMM-loaded CD1B tetramer, a Live/Dead dye and anti-CD3, and then sorted on a FACS Aria II. C32 glucose monomycolate purified from Rhodococcus equi was loaded onto CD1B tetramers. Sequencing was performed on CD1b-GMM tetramer-negative cells sorted from PBMCs. The sample's cell subset or site label is to be understood as: T cells not binding CD1B-GMM tetramer, sorted from same donor. The receptors derive from an adult woman with latent tuberculosis.

J is TRBJ2-3 and V is TRBV7-2; no clear D. The CDR3 is 13 residues long. V lost 8 bases to trimming and J lost 1 base, with 10 bases between them. Germline V lookup: CDR1 SGHTA, CDR2 FQGNSA. This CDR3 reads CASWPGGTDTQYF. DNA for the CDR3: TGTGCCAGCTGGCCGGGTGGCACAGATACGCAGTATTTT. Based on the CDR3 plus reference TRBV7-2 and TRBJ2-3, the full variable domain is GAGVSQSPSNKVTEKGKDVELRCDPISGHTALYWYRQSLGQGLEFLIYFQGNSAPDKSGLPSDRFSAERTGGSVSTLTIQRTQQEDSAVYLCASWPGGTDTQYFGPGTRLTVL.

The rearrangement joins TRBV7-9 to TRBJ1-2, with TRBD1 identical over 7 bases. Germline V gene data show CDR1 as SEHNR and CDR2 as FQNEAQ (reference sequence). The trim removed 2 bases at V and 4 bases at J, leaving 4 bases unmatched. This CDR3 is built from 14 residues. In DNA form, the CDR3 reads TGTGCCAGCAGCTTAATTCCAGGGGGCTATGGCTACACCTTC. It specifies CASSLIPGGYGYTF.

This clone was seen once. The chain uses TRBV4-2 and TRBJ1-2; D is undetermined. V was clipped by 0 bases and J by 6 bases, with 11 bases between them. The CDR3 is 14 amino acids. CDR1 LGHNA and CDR2 YNFKEQ come from the germline V gene. CDR3 in DNA: TGTGCCAGCAGCCAAGATGGACTATGGGATGGCTACACCTTC. Its protein is CASSQDGLWDGYTF.

This clone was observed a handful of times. V is TRBV6-4 and J is TRBJ2-3; 12 nucleotides agree with TRBD2. The CDR3 totals 16 residues. V gave up 6 bases and J gave up 6 bases; unmatched junction bases: 10. CDR1 is MRHNA, CDR2 SNTAGT, per germline. The CDR3 DNA follows: TGTGCCAGCAGCCCCTCTAGCGGGGGGGACGTGGATACGCAGTATTTT. Protein product: CASSPSSGGDVDTQYF.

V is TRBV18 and J is TRBJ1-2; maybe TRBD1 (5 bases). The V end lost 4 bases, the J end lost 0 bases, and 12 bases lay between the germline ends. This CDR3 has 15 residues. In germline, CDR1 is KGHSH, CDR2 LQKENI. CDR3: CASSQGFQANYGYTF. CDR3 sequence (DNA): TGTGCCAGCTCACAGGGGTTCCAGGCTAACTATGGCTACACCTTC.

This clone was counted between two and nine times. V is TRBV19 and J is TRBJ1-5; 8 bases agree with TRBD1. This CDR3 is built from 12 residues. The trim removed 9 bases at V and 6 bases at J, leaving 4 bases unmatched. Germline CDR1 and CDR2: LNHDA and SQIVND (reference sequence). The CDR3: CASHRGSQPQHF. CDR3 DNA sequence: TGTGCCAGCCACAGGGGGAGTCAGCCCCAGCATTTT.

The V and J genes are TRBV5-4 and TRBJ2-1; possible D gene TRBD2, 5 bases. The CDR3 extends over 16 amino acids. From germline, CDR1 is SGHNT and CDR2 YYREEE (reference sequence). V lost 3 bases, J lost 2 bases, and 15 bases lay in between. In nucleotides, the CDR3 is TGTGCCAGCAGCTACTCCAGCGGCATCGCCTACAATGAGCAGTTCTTC. This codes for CASSYSSGIAYNEQFF.